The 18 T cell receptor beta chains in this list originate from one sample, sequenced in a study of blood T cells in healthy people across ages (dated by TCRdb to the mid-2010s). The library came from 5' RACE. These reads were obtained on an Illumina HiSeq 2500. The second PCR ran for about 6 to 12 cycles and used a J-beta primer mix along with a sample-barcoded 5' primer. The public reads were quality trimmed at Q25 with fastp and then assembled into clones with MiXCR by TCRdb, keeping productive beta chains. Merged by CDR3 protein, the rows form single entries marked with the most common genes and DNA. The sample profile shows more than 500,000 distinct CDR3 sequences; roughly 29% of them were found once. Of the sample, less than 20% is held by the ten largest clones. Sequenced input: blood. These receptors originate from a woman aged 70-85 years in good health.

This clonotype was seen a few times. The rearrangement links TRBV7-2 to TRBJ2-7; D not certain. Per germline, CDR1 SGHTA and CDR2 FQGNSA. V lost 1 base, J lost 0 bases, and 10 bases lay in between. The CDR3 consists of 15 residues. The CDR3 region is CASSLVLTRSYEQYF. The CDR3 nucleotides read TGTGCCAGCAGCTTAGTACTTACTCGCTCCTACGAGCAGTACTTC. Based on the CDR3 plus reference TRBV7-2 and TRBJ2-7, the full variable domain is GAGVSQSPSNKVTEKGKDVELRCDPISGHTALYWYRQSLGQGLEFLIYFQGNSAPDKSGLPSDRFSAERTGGSVSTLTIQRTQQEDSAVYLCASSLVLTRSYEQYFGPGTRLTVT.

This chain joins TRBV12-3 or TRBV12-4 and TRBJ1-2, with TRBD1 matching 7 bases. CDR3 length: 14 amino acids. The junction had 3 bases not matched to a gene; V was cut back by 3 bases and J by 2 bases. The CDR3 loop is CASSFKGANYGYTF. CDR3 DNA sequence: TGTGCCAGCAGTTTTAAGGGGGCAAACTATGGCTACACCTTC.

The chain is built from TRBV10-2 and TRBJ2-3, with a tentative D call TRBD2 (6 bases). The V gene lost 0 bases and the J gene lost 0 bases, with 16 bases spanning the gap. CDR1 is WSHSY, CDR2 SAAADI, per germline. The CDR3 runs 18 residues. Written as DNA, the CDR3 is TGCGCCAGCAGTGAGTCGTCGGAGGGATACTTAAGCACAGATACGCAGTATTTT. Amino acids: CASSESSEGYLSTDTQYF.

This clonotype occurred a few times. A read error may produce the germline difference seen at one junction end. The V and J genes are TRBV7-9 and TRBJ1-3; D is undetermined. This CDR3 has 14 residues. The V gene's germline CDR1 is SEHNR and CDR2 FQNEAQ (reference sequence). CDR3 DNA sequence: TGTGCCAGCAGCTTAGGGGTGTCTGGAAACACCATATGTTTT. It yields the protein CASSLGVSGNTICF.

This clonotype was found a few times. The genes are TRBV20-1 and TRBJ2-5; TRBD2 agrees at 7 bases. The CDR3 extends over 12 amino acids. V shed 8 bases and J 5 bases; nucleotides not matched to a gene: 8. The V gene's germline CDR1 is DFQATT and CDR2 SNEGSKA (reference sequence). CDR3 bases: TGCAGTCCCAAGGGGCGGGGGGAGACCCAGTACTTC. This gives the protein CSPKGRGETQYF.

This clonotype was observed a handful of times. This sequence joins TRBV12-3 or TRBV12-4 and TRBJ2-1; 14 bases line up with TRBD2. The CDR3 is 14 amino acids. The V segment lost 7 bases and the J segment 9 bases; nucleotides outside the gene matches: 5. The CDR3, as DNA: TGTGCCAGCAAGACTAGCGGGGGGGCGGGTGAGCAGTTCTTC. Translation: CASKTSGGAGEQFF.

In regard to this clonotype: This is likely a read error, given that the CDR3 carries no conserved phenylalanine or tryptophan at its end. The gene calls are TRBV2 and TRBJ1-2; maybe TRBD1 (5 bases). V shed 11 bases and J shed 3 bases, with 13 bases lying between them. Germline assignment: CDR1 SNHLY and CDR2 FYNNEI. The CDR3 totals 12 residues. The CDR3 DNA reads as TGTGCCGGAACAGGATCCGACTATGGCTACACCCTC. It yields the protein CAGTGSDYGYTL.

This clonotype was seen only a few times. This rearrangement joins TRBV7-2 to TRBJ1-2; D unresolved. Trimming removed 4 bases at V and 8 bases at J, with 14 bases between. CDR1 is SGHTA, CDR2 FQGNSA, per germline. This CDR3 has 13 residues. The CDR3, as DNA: TGTGCCAGCAGCTACCAAGCGGGTGGCGGCTACACCTTC. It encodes CASSYQAGGGYTF.

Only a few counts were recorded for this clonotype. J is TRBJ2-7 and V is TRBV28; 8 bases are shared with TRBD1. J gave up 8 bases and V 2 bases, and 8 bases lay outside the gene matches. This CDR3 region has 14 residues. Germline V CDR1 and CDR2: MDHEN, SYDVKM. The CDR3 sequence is CASSLSMGQEKQYF. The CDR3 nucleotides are TGTGCCAGCAGTTTAAGCATGGGACAGGAAAAGCAGTACTTC.

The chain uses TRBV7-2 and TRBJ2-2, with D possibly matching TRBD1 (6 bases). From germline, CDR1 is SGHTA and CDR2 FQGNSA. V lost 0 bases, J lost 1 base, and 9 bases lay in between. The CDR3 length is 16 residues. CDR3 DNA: TGTGCCAGCAGCTTAGCGCCGACAGGGAACACCGGGGAGCTGTTTTTT. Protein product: CASSLAPTGNTGELFF.

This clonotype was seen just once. In nucleotides, the CDR3 is TGTGCCAGCAACAAAGGGTCGCAAATCTCTGGGGCCAACGTCCTGACTTTC. As protein: CASNKGSQISGANVLTF. The chain recombines TRBV7-2 with TRBJ2-6; D is ambiguous. The CDR3 loop spans 17 amino acids. The germline V gene encodes CDR1 SGHTA and CDR2 FQGNSA. Trimming shortened V by 7 bases and J by 0 bases, and 16 bases separated the two germline ends.

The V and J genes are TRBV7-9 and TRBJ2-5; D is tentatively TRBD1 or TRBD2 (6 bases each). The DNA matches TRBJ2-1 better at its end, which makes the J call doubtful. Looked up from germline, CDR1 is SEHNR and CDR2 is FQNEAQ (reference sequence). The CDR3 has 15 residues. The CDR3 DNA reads TGTGCCAGCAGTCAGCGAGGGGGGCCGGGCAATGAGCAGTTCTTC. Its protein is CASSQRGGPGNEQFF.

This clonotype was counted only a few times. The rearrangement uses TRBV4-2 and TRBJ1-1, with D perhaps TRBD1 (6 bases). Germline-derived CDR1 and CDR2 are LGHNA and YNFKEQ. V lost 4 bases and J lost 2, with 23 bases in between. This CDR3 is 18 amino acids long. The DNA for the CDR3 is TGTGCCAGCAGCCCACGACAGGACCCCGGGCATGGCAACACTGAAGCTTTCTTT. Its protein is CASSPRQDPGHGNTEAFF.

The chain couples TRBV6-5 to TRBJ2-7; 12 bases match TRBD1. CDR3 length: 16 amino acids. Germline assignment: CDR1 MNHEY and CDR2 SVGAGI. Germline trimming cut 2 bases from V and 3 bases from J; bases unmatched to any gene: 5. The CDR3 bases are TGTGCCAGCAGTTACGGGACAGGGGGCGTCAACTACGAGCAGTACTTC. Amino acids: CASSYGTGGVNYEQYF.

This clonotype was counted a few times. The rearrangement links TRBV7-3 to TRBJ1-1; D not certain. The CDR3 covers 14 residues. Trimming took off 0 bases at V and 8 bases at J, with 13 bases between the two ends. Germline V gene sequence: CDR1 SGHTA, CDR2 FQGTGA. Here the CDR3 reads CASSLTAGIGEAFF. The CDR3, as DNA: TGTGCCAGCAGCTTAACGGCGGGGATTGGCGAAGCTTTCTTT.

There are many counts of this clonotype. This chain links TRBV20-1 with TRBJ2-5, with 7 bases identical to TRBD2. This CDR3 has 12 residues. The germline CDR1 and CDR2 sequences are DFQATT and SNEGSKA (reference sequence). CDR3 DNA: TGCAGCGCGAAGCGGGGAGAAGAGACCCAGTACTTC. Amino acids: CSAKRGEETQYF.

The CDR3 coding sequence is TGCAGCGTTGAGGAAATGGAGTCGTCCTACAATGAGCAGTTCTTC. Protein sequence: CSVEEMESSYNEQFF. The V and J genes are TRBV29-1 and TRBJ2-1; D unclear. Germline V CDR1 and CDR2: SQVTM, ANQGSEA. The V and J ends lost 3 bases and 1 base respectively, with 13 bases between them. The length of the CDR3 is 15 residues.

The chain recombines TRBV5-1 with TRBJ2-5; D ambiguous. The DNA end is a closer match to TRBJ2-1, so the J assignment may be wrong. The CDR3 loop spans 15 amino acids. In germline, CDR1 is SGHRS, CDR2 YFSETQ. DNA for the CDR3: TGCGCCAGCAGCTCCCGGGCTAGTACTGAGCATGAGCAGTTCTTC. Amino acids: CASSSRASTEHEQFF.